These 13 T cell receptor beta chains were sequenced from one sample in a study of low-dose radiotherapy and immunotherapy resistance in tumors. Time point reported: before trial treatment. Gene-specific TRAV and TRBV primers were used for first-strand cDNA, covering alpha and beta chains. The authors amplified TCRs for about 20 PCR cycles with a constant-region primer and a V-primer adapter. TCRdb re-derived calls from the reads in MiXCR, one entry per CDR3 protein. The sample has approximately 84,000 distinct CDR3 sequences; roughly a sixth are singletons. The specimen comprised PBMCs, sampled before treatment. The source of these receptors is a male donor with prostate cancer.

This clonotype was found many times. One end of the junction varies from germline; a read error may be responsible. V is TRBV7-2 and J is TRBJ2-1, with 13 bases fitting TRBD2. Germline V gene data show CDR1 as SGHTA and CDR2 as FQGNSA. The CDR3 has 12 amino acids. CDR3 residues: CASSLTSGGWVF. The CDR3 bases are TGTGCCAGCAGCTTGACTAGCGGGGGGTGGGTCTTC.

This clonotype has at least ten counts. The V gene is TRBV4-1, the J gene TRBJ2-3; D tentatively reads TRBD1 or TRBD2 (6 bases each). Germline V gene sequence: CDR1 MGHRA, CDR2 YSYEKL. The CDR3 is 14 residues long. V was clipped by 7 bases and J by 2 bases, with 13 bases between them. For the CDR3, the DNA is TGCGCCAGCATAGGAGGGGGTGACACAGATACGCAGTATTTT. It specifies CASIGGGDTDTQYF.

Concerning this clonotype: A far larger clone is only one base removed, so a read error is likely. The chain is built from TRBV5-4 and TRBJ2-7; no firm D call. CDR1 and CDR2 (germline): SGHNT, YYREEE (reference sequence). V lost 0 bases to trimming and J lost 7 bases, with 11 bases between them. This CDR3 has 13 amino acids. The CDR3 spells CASSLVESDEQYF. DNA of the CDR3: TGTGCCAGCAGCTTGGTAGAATCGGATGAGCAGTACTTC.

CDR3 DNA: TGTGCCAGCAGTTGGGGTCCCGACTCTGGGGCCAACGTCCTGACTTTC. It specifies CASSWGPDSGANVLTF. V is TRBV5-3 and J is TRBJ2-6; unclear D gene. TRBV5-3 is marked as an open reading frame, function uncertain. The CDR3 is 16 amino acids. The ends were cut back, 8 bases at V and 0 bases at J, with 15 bases in the middle.

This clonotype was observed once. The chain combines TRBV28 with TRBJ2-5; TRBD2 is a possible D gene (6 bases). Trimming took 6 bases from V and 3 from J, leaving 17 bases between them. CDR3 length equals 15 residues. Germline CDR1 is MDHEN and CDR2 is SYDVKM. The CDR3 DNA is TGTGCCAGCAGCTTAGTTATCGGGGGTGAAGAGACCCAGTACTTC. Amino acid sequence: CASSLVIGGEETQYF.

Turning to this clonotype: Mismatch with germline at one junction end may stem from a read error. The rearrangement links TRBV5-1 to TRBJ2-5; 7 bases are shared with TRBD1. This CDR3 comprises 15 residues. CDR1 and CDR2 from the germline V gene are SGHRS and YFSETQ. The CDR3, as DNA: TGCGCCAGCACCTTGGGGACAGTCGGTTTGGAGACCCAGTACTTC. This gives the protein CASTLGTVGLETQYF.

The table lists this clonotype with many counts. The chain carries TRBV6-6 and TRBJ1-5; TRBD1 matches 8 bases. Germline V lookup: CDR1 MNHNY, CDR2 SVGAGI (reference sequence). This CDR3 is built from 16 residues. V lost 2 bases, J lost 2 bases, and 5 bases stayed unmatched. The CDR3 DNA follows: TGTGCCAGCAGTTACACACCACAGGGGGGCAATCAGCCCCAGCATTTT. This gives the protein CASSYTPQGGNQPQHF.

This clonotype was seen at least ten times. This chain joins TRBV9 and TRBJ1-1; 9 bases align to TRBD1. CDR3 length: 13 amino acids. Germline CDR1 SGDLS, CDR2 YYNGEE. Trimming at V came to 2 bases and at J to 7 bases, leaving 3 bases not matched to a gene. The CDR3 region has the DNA TGTGCCAGCAGCGTCGACAGGGGGGGTGAAGCTTTCTTT. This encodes CASSVDRGGEAFF. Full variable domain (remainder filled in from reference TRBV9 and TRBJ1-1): DSGVTQTPKHLITATGQRVTLRCSPRSGDLSVYWYQQSLDQGLQFLIQYYNGEERAKGNILERFSAQQFPDLHSELNLSSLELGDSALYFCASSVDRGGEAFFGQGTRLTVV.

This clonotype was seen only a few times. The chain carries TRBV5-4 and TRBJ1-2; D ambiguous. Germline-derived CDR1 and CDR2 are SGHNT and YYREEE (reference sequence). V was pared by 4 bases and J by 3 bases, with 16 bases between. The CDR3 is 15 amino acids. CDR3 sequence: CASSPDLNLDYGYTF. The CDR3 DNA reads TGTGCCAGCAGCCCGGACCTTAACCTGGACTATGGCTACACCTTC.

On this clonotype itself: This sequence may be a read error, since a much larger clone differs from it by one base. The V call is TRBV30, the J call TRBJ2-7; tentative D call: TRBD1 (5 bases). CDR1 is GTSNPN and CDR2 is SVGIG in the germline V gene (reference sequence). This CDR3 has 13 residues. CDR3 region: CAWSTDTNCELYF. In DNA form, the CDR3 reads TGTGCCTGGAGCACGGACACAAACTGCGAGCTGTACTTC.

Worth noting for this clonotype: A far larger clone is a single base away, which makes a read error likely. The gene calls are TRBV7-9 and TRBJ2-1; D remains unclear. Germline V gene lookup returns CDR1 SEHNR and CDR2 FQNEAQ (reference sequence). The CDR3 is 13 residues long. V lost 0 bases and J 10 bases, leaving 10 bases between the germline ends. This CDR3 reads CASSLASTYEQFF. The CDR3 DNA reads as TGTGCCAGCAGCTTAGCTAGCACCTACGAGCAGTTCTTC.

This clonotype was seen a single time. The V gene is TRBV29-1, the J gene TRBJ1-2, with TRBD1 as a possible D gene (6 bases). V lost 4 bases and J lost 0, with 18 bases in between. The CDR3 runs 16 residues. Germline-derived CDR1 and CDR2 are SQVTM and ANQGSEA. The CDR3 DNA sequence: TGCAGCGTTGTCGGCCAGGGGTCTATGACTAACTATGGCTACACCTTC. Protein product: CSVVGQGSMTNYGYTF.

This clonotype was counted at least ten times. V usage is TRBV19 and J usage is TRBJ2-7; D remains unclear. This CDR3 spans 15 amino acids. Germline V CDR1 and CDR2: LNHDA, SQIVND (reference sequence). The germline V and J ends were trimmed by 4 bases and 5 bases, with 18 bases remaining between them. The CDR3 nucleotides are TGTGCCAGTAGTACATACCCCGGATTCCCACACGAGCAGTACTTC. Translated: CASSTYPGFPHEQYF.